The 6 T cell receptor beta chains in this list originate from one sample, sequenced in a study of cytomegalovirus exposure and HLA in healthy donors. The PCR ran on 60 Vbeta and 13 Jbeta primers. Method: immunoSEQ multiplex PCR; TCRdb's copy keeps in-frame clones and lacks some. The table has some 97,000 clones, about 68% seen once. The sample taken for sequencing was PBMCs. All receptors derive from a male donor in good health and CMV-seropositive.

The CDR3 coding sequence is TGTGCCAGCAGTTACAACGGACAGGGGGCCGGTTCACCCCTCCACTTT. It encodes CASSYNGQGAGSPLHF. The V gene is TRBV6-5, the J gene TRBJ1-6; 11 nucleotides line up with TRBD1. Germline V gene lookup returns CDR1 MNHEY and CDR2 SVGAGI. Losses at the gene ends were 2 bases for V and 9 bases for J; bases not matched to a gene: 6. CDR3 length: 16 amino acids.

The chain joins TRBV10-3 to TRBJ2-7, with 10 nucleotides matching TRBD1. The CDR3 length is 14 residues. Trimming removed 4 bases from V and 7 bases from J; junction bases left unmatched: 7. The germline V gene has CDR1 ENHRY and CDR2 SYGVKD. Here the CDR3 reads CAISVGGTGDEQYF. The CDR3 region has the DNA TGTGCCATCAGTGTTGGCGGGACAGGGGATGAGCAGTACTTC.

Only one count was recorded for this clone. The J gene is TRBJ2-1, the V gene TRBV4-2; D is perhaps TRBD1 (6 bases). Trimming removed 0 bases at V and 9 bases at J, with 24 bases between. The CDR3 is 18 amino acids. The germline V gene encodes CDR1 LGHNA and CDR2 YNFKEQ. CDR3 in amino acids: CASSQDRGWTDVRGEQFF. The CDR3 region has the DNA TGTGCCAGCAGCCAAGATCGAGGCTGGACAGATGTACGTGGTGAGCAGTTCTTC.

Of note for this clone: Other nucleotide sequences from this sample produce the same CDR3. The genes are TRBV27 and TRBJ1-5, with 8 bases that match TRBD1. The V and J ends lost 6 bases and 4 bases, in that order; junction bases with no gene match: 5. Germline V gene sequence: CDR1 MNHEY, CDR2 SMNVEV (reference sequence). The CDR3 runs 14 residues. The CDR3 spells CASSSGQGNQPQHF. The CDR3 nucleotides read TGTGCCAGCAGCTCCGGACAGGGTAATCAGCCCCAGCATTTT.

This rearrangement joins TRBV16 to TRBJ1-1; TRBD1 is a possible D gene (6 bases). Germline values: CDR1 KGHSY, CDR2 FQNENV. There are 13 residues in the CDR3. Trimming cost V 6 bases and J 1 base, with 9 bases left between them. This CDR3 reads CASRDSSNTEAFF. Here the CDR3 DNA reads TGTGCCAGCAGGGACAGCTCGAACACTGAAGCTTTCTTT.

Note on this clone: Additional DNA sequences in this sample encode the identical CDR3. V usage is TRBV6-5 and J usage is TRBJ1-4; 7 bases fit TRBD1. The CDR3 spans 14 residues. CDR1 MNHEY and CDR2 SVGAGI come from the germline V gene. The J segment lost 7 bases and the V segment lost 2 bases, leaving 4 bases of the junction unmatched. The CDR3 loop reads CASSYRGRREKLFF. In DNA, the CDR3 is TGTGCCAGCAGTTACAGGGGGCGACGTGAAAAACTGTTTTTT.